A single sample is the source of the 30 T cell receptor beta chains below, sequenced in a study of blood T cell repertoires in COVID-19. Libraries were prepared by immunoSEQ multiplex PCR; TCRdb keeps only in-frame clonotypes and omits some of them. This sample has 150,000 to 200,000 clones, with over 80% found just once. Material: PBMCs or T cells enriched from blood (not recorded which). These receptors were collected from a man between 70 and 80 years old who had been exposed to COVID-19.

The CDR3, as DNA: TGCGCCAGCAGCCAGGCGACGGGACAGGGTTATGAGCAGTTCTTC. The encoded protein is CASSQATGQGYEQFF. The chain combines TRBV4-3 with TRBJ2-1, with TRBD1 matching 9 bases. J was trimmed by 8 bases and V by 3 bases; bases with no gene match: 8. The CDR3 is 15 residues long. Germline V gene lookup returns CDR1 LGHNA and CDR2 YSLEER.

This clone has only one observation. This chain links TRBV19 with TRBJ2-7; maybe TRBD2 (5 bases). CDR1 is LNHDA, CDR2 SQIVND, per germline (reference sequence). The V and J ends lost 1 base and 5 bases respectively, with 12 bases between them. The CDR3 contains 14 residues. CDR3 nucleotides: TGTGCCAGTAGTATAGCAGCCCTCGGGAACGAGCAGTACTTC. Translated, it gives CASSIAALGNEQYF.

CDR3: CASSVVGTRSGELFF. DNA of the CDR3: TGTGCCAGCAGCGTAGTTGGGACTCGATCTGGGGAGCTGTTTTTT. This rearrangement joins TRBV9 to TRBJ2-2; a possible D gene is TRBD2 (6 bases). The CDR3 is 15 amino acids. CDR1 is SGDLS, CDR2 YYNGEE, per germline. V was pared by 0 bases and J by 8 bases, with 14 bases between.

V is TRBV4-1 and J is TRBJ2-1, with D possibly matching TRBD2 (6 bases). The CDR3 covers 19 residues. V gave up 0 bases and J gave up 0 bases, with 18 bases separating them. In germline, CDR1 is MGHRA, CDR2 YSYEKL. The CDR3 spells CASSQEEGVAASSYNEQFF. Here the CDR3 DNA reads TGCGCCAGCAGCCAAGAGGAAGGGGTAGCGGCTAGCTCCTACAATGAGCAGTTCTTC.

The sample holds one count of this clone. The chain has TRBV7-2 and TRBJ2-7; 7 nucleotides agree with TRBD1. The J segment lost 3 bases and the V segment lost 1 base, leaving 9 bases of the junction unmatched. The CDR3 runs to 16 residues. Germline lookup yields CDR1 SGHTA and CDR2 FQGNSA. CDR3: CASSLVSGQVVYEQYF. The CDR3 nucleotides read TGTGCCAGCAGCTTAGTGTCTGGACAGGTTGTCTACGAGCAGTACTTC. Looking up the rest from reference TRBV7-2 and TRBJ2-7 gives the full variable domain: GAGVSQSPSNKVTEKGKDVELRCDPISGHTALYWYRQSLGQGLEFLIYFQGNSAPDKSGLPSDRFSAERTGGSVSTLTIQRTQQEDSAVYLCASSLVSGQVVYEQYFGPGTRLTVT.

V and J are TRBV9 and TRBJ1-4, with D possibly matching TRBD1 (6 bases). This CDR3 has 15 amino acids. Deletions cut 4 bases from V and 0 bases from J, with 10 bases between. Germline-derived CDR1 and CDR2 are SGDLS and YYNGEE. CDR3 loop: CASSPGQSTNEKLFF. The CDR3 nucleotides read TGTGCCAGCAGCCCAGGACAGTCAACTAATGAAAAACTGTTTTTT.

This clone was seen only once. The chain employs TRBV7-9 and TRBJ2-1; 9 bases line up with TRBD1. Unmatched junction bases numbered 7, after V lost 5 bases and J lost 5 bases. This CDR3 has 15 amino acids. From germline, CDR1 is SEHNR and CDR2 FQNEAQ (reference sequence). This chain's CDR3 is CASSPGTGSDNEQFF. The DNA for the CDR3 is TGTGCCAGCAGCCCCGGGACAGGGTCTGACAATGAGCAGTTCTTC.

The CDR3 loop reads CASSLRSSYNSPLHF. CDR3 DNA: TGTGCCAGCAGCTTAAGGAGCTCCTATAATTCACCCCTCCACTTT. The chain carries TRBV7-2 and TRBJ1-6; the D is unclear. Germline CDR1 is SGHTA and CDR2 is FQGNSA. The CDR3 runs 15 residues. Trimming removed 2 bases at V and 0 bases at J, with 5 bases between.

The chain couples TRBV9 to TRBJ2-1; D possibly corresponds to TRBD2 (6 bases). Germline V gene sequence: CDR1 SGDLS, CDR2 YYNGEE. Trimming left V 0 bases short and J 4 bases short, with 11 bases between. The CDR3 spans 15 residues. Written as DNA, the CDR3 is TGTGCCAGCAGCGTAGCTACTGGAGGGTACAATGAGCAGTTCTTC. Protein: CASSVATGGYNEQFF.

V usage is TRBV10-3 and J usage is TRBJ2-4; D might be TRBD1 (5 bases). Deletions cut 11 bases from V and 3 bases from J, with 17 bases between. Germline CDR1 and CDR2: ENHRY and SYGVKD. The CDR3 spans 14 residues. The chain's CDR3 is CASTSDTDKNIQYF. In DNA form, the CDR3 reads TGTGCCTCAACCTCGGACACGGACAAAAACATTCAGTACTTC.

V is TRBV28 and J is TRBJ1-5; 9 nucleotides line up with TRBD1. Per the germline V gene, CDR1 is MDHEN and CDR2 is SYDVKM. The CDR3 has 13 amino acids. Germline trimming cut 9 bases from V and 4 bases from J; bases unmatched to any gene: 4. The CDR3 loop is CASTGTGNQPQHF. In DNA, the CDR3 is TGTGCCAGTACTGGGACAGGGAATCAGCCCCAGCATTTT. Full variable domain (remainder filled in from reference TRBV28 and TRBJ1-5): DVKVTQSSRYLVKRTGEKVFLECVQDMDHENMFWYRQDPGLGLRLIYFSYDVKMKEKGDIPEGYSVSREKKERFSLILESASTNQTSMYLCASTGTGNQPQHFGDGTRLSIL.

This clone was counted between two and nine times. The genes are TRBV18 and TRBJ2-2; no clear D gene. Germline CDR1 is KGHSH and CDR2 is LQKENI. The CDR3 contains 15 residues. The germline V and J ends were trimmed by 3 bases and 5 bases, with 13 bases remaining between them. In DNA, the CDR3 is TGTGCCAGCTCACCGGAGTTAGTCGGGACCGGGGAGCTGTTTTTT. Residues: CASSPELVGTGELFF.

V usage is TRBV12-3 or TRBV12-4 and J usage is TRBJ1-4, with D maybe TRBD1 (5 bases). V shed 6 bases and J shed 7 bases, with 9 bases lying between them. The length of the CDR3 is 12 residues. The chain's CDR3 is CASSGGVEKLFF. In DNA form, the CDR3 reads TGTGCCAGCAGCGGGGGGGTTGAAAAACTGTTTTTT.

The rearrangement links TRBV2 to TRBJ2-4, with a weak D call TRBD2 (6 bases). The V gene lost 2 bases and the J gene lost 1 base, with 12 bases spanning the gap. The CDR3 spans 16 residues. The germline V gene encodes CDR1 SNHLY and CDR2 FYNNEI. The DNA for the CDR3 is TGTGCCAGCAGTGAACGGAGGGGATCGGCCAAAAACATTCAGTACTTC. Its translation is CASSERRGSAKNIQYF.

The chain is built from TRBV6-4 and TRBJ1-6, with D unresolved. CDR1 and CDR2 (germline): MRHNA, SNTAGT. Trimming shortened V by 3 bases and J by 7 bases, and 7 bases separated the two germline ends. The CDR3 has 13 amino acids. In DNA, the CDR3 is TGTGCCAGCAGTGAAACAGAGAATTCACCCCTCCACTTT. It encodes CASSETENSPLHF.

V usage is TRBV9 and J usage is TRBJ1-1; possibly TRBD1 for D (5 bases). V was shortened by 5 bases and J by 1 base, with 15 bases between the two germline ends. The CDR3 sequence is 15 residues long. The V gene's germline CDR1 is SGDLS and CDR2 YYNGEE. Here the CDR3 DNA reads TGTGCCAGCAGTCGGCTCGACGGGGGGAACACTGAAGCTTTCTTT. Translation: CASSRLDGGNTEAFF.

V usage is TRBV18 and J usage is TRBJ1-5, with D maybe TRBD1 (6 bases). This CDR3 spans 15 amino acids. Germline CDR1 reads KGHSH; CDR2 reads LQKENI. Trimming left V 6 bases short and J 1 base short, with 13 bases between. The CDR3 reads CASSTARGSNQPQHF. DNA of the CDR3: TGTGCCAGCTCCACAGCCAGGGGAAGCAATCAGCCCCAGCATTTT.

This clone occurred a few times. The chain employs TRBV7-2 and TRBJ2-7; 9 positions agree with TRBD1. CDR3 length: 15 residues. In germline, CDR1 is SGHTA, CDR2 FQGNSA. The junction had 5 bases not matched to a gene; V was cut back by 2 bases and J by 3 bases. CDR3 in amino acids: CASSLTGQGFYEQYF. CDR3 coding DNA: TGTGCCAGCAGCTTAACGGGACAGGGTTTCTACGAGCAGTACTTC.

This clone showed up just once. The chain combines TRBV18 with TRBJ1-6; 10 bases are a match to TRBD1. There are 15 residues in the CDR3. With V trimmed by 5 bases and J by 9 bases, 7 bases remained unmatched. Germline V gene sequence: CDR1 KGHSH, CDR2 LQKENI. This CDR3 is CASSSGTGVGSPLHF. As DNA, the CDR3 is TGTGCCAGCTCAAGCGGGACAGGGGTTGGTTCACCCCTCCACTTT.

The CDR3: CASSTGGIGSYTF. CDR3 bases: TGTGCCAGCAGCACGGGGGGGATTGGAAGCTACACCTTC. The chain has TRBV5-6 and TRBJ1-2; a possible D gene is TRBD1 (5 bases). Trimming pared 4 bases from V and 9 bases from J, leaving 16 bases between. CDR3 length: 13 amino acids. Germline-derived CDR1 and CDR2 are SGHDT and YYEEEE.

This chain links TRBV27 with TRBJ1-5; possibly TRBD1 for D (5 bases). There are 16 residues in the CDR3. CDR1 MNHEY and CDR2 SMNVEV come from the germline V gene (reference sequence). V was pared by 3 bases and J by 0 bases, with 12 bases between. CDR3 sequence (DNA): TGTGCCAGCAGTTTCTCGGGGGTCGATAGCAATCAGCCCCAGCATTTT. This sequence encodes CASSFSGVDSNQPQHF.

This chain joins TRBV9 and TRBJ2-5; 14 positions match TRBD2. The germline V gene has CDR1 SGDLS and CDR2 YYNGEE. V gave up 2 bases and J gave up 3 bases; unmatched junction bases: 12. The CDR3 totals 19 residues. Here the CDR3 DNA reads TGTGCCAGCAGCGTCGGACTGGGGAAGGGACTAGCGGGAGAAGAGACCCAGTACTTC. Translating gives CASSVGLGKGLAGEETQYF.

This clone was picked up many times. In the same sample, other DNA sequences code for this CDR3. This chain connects TRBV18 to TRBJ2-7; 10 positions agree with TRBD2. The junction had 4 bases not matched to a gene; V was cut back by 1 base and J by 4 bases. The CDR3 is 15 residues long. CDR1 and CDR2 (germline): KGHSH, LQKENI. For the CDR3, the DNA is TGTGCCAGCTCACCACGAACTAGCGGGGCGTACGAGCAGTACTTC. Amino acid sequence: CASSPRTSGAYEQYF.

The chain joins TRBV4-1 to TRBJ1-2; 7 bases agree with TRBD1. From germline, CDR1 is MGHRA and CDR2 YSYEKL. Trimming at V came to 0 bases and at J to 5 bases, leaving 9 bases not matched to a gene. The CDR3 runs 16 residues. This CDR3 reads CASSQEWRGLVYGYTF. CDR3 sequence (DNA): TGCGCCAGCAGCCAAGAGTGGAGGGGGCTTGTGTATGGCTACACCTTC.

This clone was found a few times. The chain uses TRBV12-3 or TRBV12-4 and TRBJ2-1; TRBD2 aligns across 8 bases. This CDR3 has 13 amino acids. V shed 9 bases, J shed 9 bases, and the junction held 10 bases outside the gene matches. The CDR3 DNA follows: TGTGCCAGTCGGGGACTAGTGAATTTTGAGCAGTTCTTC. This sequence encodes CASRGLVNFEQFF.

The rearrangement uses TRBV10-1 and TRBJ2-1; 13 nucleotides align to TRBD2. Trimming removed 4 bases from V and 6 bases from J; junction bases left unmatched: 6. Germline V gene lookup returns CDR1 WNHNN and CDR2 SYGVQD (reference sequence). The CDR3 runs to 16 residues. The CDR3 here is CASSGLAGGPSNEQFF. CDR3 nucleotides: TGCGCCAGCAGTGGACTAGCGGGAGGCCCAAGCAATGAGCAGTTCTTC.

This chain connects TRBV6-2 or TRBV6-3 to TRBJ2-5, with 8 bases lining up with TRBD1. CDR3 length: 16 residues. CDR1 MNHEY and CDR2 SVGEGT come from the germline V gene. V was pared by 7 bases and J by 5 bases, with 15 bases of the junction left unmatched. CDR3 coding DNA: TGTGCCAGCAACCCCCACAGGGGGTACTCGTTGGAGACCCAGTACTTC. Translation gives CASNPHRGYSLETQYF.

A few counts support this clone. V usage is TRBV7-2 and J usage is TRBJ2-1, with 10 positions matching TRBD2. Looked up from germline, CDR1 is SGHTA and CDR2 is FQGNSA. The CDR3 runs to 17 residues. After removal of 1 base from V and 5 bases from J, the junction contained 8 bases not matched to a gene. The CDR3 loop is CASSLGPPAGGHNEQFF. The CDR3 region has the DNA TGTGCCAGCAGCTTAGGACCCCCAGCGGGAGGGCACAATGAGCAGTTCTTC.

The V gene is TRBV3-1 (or the pseudogene TRBV3-2), the J gene TRBJ2-4, with 12 bases matching TRBD2. This CDR3 has 16 residues. Germline V gives CDR1 LGHDT, CDR2 YNNKEL (reference sequence). V was clipped by 1 base and J by 6 bases; unmatched bases: 4. CDR3 DNA sequence: TGTGCCAGCAGCCAAGGGCTGGGACTAGCGGGAAACATTCAGTACTTC. Its translation: CASSQGLGLAGNIQYF.

This clone was observed a few times. The V and J genes are TRBV18 and TRBJ2-1, with D tentatively TRBD2 (5 bases). V lost 2 bases, J lost 5 bases, and 19 bases lay in between. Germline-derived CDR1 and CDR2 are KGHSH and LQKENI. The CDR3 runs to 17 residues. CDR3 sequence reads: CASSPSKGKRDNNEQFF. In DNA form, the CDR3 reads TGTGCCAGCTCACCAAGCAAGGGTAAGAGGGATAACAATGAGCAGTTCTTC.